These 18 T cell receptor beta chains were all obtained from the same sample, sequenced in a study of T-cell memory formation after mild COVID-19. Each CDR3 protein gets one entry after TCRdb re-called the 5' RACE reads with MiXCR. The table lists 350,000 to 450,000 distinct CDR3 sequences, approximately 20% of them singletons. Material: PBMCs or a T cell subset sorted from them (not recorded which). The receptors originated from an adult woman who had mild COVID-19 (a few samples of this study predate the infection). Cell type and time point are not known.

The chain employs TRBV20-1 and TRBJ2-1; possible D gene TRBD2, 5 bases. This CDR3 is built from 13 residues. Germline lookup yields CDR1 DFQATT and CDR2 SNEGSKA (reference sequence). V lost 3 bases to trimming and J lost 4 bases, with 10 bases between them. CDR3 region: CSASEGYYNEQFF. CDR3 DNA sequence: TGCAGTGCTAGCGAGGGATATTACAATGAGCAGTTCTTC.

The DNA of the CDR3 is TGTGCAAGTCGCTTAGTTCGGGTTATAGGGTCAGGCGTCCCACAAGAGACCCAGTACTTC. It specifies CASRLVRVIGSGVPQETQYF. This chain connects TRBV12-2 to TRBJ2-5; the table's D call TRBD1 went unverified against the DNA. TRBV12-2 is shown as a pseudogene. This CDR3 is 20 amino acids long.

This chain links TRBV20-1 with TRBJ1-2; D uncertain. The CDR3 consists of 13 residues. Trimming left V 2 bases short and J 4 bases short, with 11 bases between. Germline V gives CDR1 DFQATT, CDR2 SNEGSKA (reference sequence). CDR3 loop: CSARFQEGYGYTF. DNA of the CDR3: TGCAGTGCTAGATTTCAGGAAGGCTATGGCTACACCTTC.

The sample holds a few counts of this clonotype. The chain links TRBV5-1 to TRBJ2-7; a possible D gene is TRBD1 (5 bases). CDR1 and CDR2 from the germline V gene are SGHRS and YFSETQ. The CDR3 spans 13 residues. Trimming shortened V by 4 bases and J by 3 bases, and 11 bases separated the two germline ends. The CDR3 protein is CASSIEGDYEQYF. In DNA form, the CDR3 reads TGCGCCAGCAGCATCGAAGGGGACTACGAGCAGTACTTC.

The chain carries TRBV5-1 and TRBJ1-2; D not certain. Germline V lookup: CDR1 SGHRS, CDR2 YFSETQ. V lost 0 bases, J lost 6 bases, and 9 bases lay in between. This CDR3 contains 13 residues. The CDR3 here is CASSLEVPDGYTF. The CDR3 DNA follows: TGCGCCAGCAGCTTGGAGGTTCCGGATGGCTACACCTTC.

The chain employs TRBV30 and TRBJ2-7; D may match TRBD1 or TRBD2 (5 bases each). Trimming left V 0 bases short and J 7 bases short, with 19 bases between. There are 15 residues in the CDR3. Germline V lookup: CDR1 GTSNPN, CDR2 SVGIG (reference sequence). The CDR3: CAWSVGGRVGEEQYF. The CDR3 DNA reads as TGTGCCTGGAGTGTTGGCGGCAGGGTGGGGGAGGAGCAGTACTTC.

This clonotype was found once. The genes are TRBV29-1 and TRBJ1-5; TRBD1 agrees at 7 bases. Losses at the gene ends were 2 bases for V and 7 bases for J; bases not matched to a gene: 2. The CDR3 length is 12 residues. Germline V CDR1 and CDR2: SQVTM, ANQGSEA. CDR3 DNA: TGCAGCGTTGAAACAGGGGACCAGCCCCAGCATTTT. Its translation is CSVETGDQPQHF.

The chain employs TRBV12-3 or TRBV12-4 and TRBJ1-5; D is unresolved. V shed 1 base and J shed 6 bases, with 10 bases lying between them. The CDR3 has 14 amino acids. The CDR3 region has the DNA TGTGCCAGCAGTTTAGGGGGAAACACTCAGCCCCAGCATTTT. Translated: CASSLGGNTQPQHF.

The chain uses TRBV30 and TRBJ1-4; no clear D. Germline CDR1 and CDR2: GTSNPN and SVGIG (reference sequence). This CDR3 is 12 amino acids long. CDR3 DNA sequence: TGTGCAAACGGGGCAACTAATGAAAAACTGTTTTTT. It yields the protein CANGATNEKLFF.

This chain uses TRBV6-2 or TRBV6-3 with TRBJ2-3; TRBD2 matches at 10 bases. Germline assignment: CDR1 MNHEY and CDR2 SVGEGT. Unmatched junction bases numbered 12, after V lost 7 bases and J lost 8 bases. The CDR3 extends over 15 amino acids. The CDR3 is CASTQGNLAGVTQYF. Here the CDR3 DNA reads TGTGCCAGCACCCAAGGGAATCTAGCGGGAGTTACGCAGTATTTT.

This clonotype was detected only a few times. The chain recombines TRBV7-3 with TRBJ2-5, with D possibly TRBD1 on 6 matching bases. Germline V gene data show CDR1 as SGHTA and CDR2 as FQGTGA. The V and J ends lost 2 bases and 4 bases respectively, with 14 bases between them. There are 15 residues in the CDR3. The CDR3: CASSLSNRDRETQYF. The CDR3 nucleotides are TGTGCCAGCAGCTTATCAAACAGGGATCGAGAGACCCAGTACTTC.

This clonotype was found many times. The chain employs TRBV7-2 and TRBJ2-5; 11 bases map to TRBD2. V was clipped by 0 bases and J by 8 bases; unmatched bases: 8. Germline assignment: CDR1 SGHTA and CDR2 FQGNSA. This CDR3 comprises 16 residues. CDR3 nucleotide sequence: TGTGCCAGCAGCTTAGCGCGTACTAGCGGGAGTGAAACCCAGTACTTC. Its protein product is CASSLARTSGSETQYF.

This clonotype was observed a handful of times. The rearrangement uses TRBV12-3 or TRBV12-4 and TRBJ2-1; D remains unclear. Trimming took off 4 bases at V and 0 bases at J, with 7 bases between the two ends. The CDR3 has 14 amino acids. In DNA form, the CDR3 reads TGTGCCAGCAGTTGGACGAGCTCCTACAATGAGCAGTTCTTC. The encoded protein is CASSWTSSYNEQFF.

The chain couples TRBV5-1 to TRBJ2-6; 7 nucleotides align to TRBD1. Germline loops: CDR1 SGHRS, CDR2 YFSETQ. V lost 3 bases to trimming and J lost 4 bases; unmatched junction nucleotides: 7. The CDR3 runs to 16 residues. The chain's CDR3 is CASSSDRLYGANVLTF. CDR3 nucleotides: TGCGCCAGCAGCTCGGACAGGTTGTACGGGGCCAACGTCCTGACTTTC.

This clonotype appeared a few times. The chain couples TRBV20-1 to TRBJ2-7; D remains ambiguous. V lost 3 bases to trimming and J lost 6 bases, with 12 bases between them. Germline CDR1 reads DFQATT; CDR2 reads SNEGSKA (reference sequence). CDR3 size: 12 residues. CDR3 protein: CSASTGRLEQYF. CDR3 in DNA: TGCAGTGCTAGCACCGGACGTCTCGAGCAGTACTTC.

The gene calls are TRBV4-2 and TRBJ2-1, with 7 bases matching TRBD2. Germline V gene data show CDR1 as LGHNA and CDR2 as YNFKEQ. V was pared by 0 bases and J by 4 bases, with 6 bases of the junction left unmatched. There are 16 residues in the CDR3. In DNA, the CDR3 is TGTGCCAGCAGCCAAGATCCGGGAGGTGGGTACAATGAGCAGTTCTTC. Amino acid sequence: CASSQDPGGGYNEQFF.

This clonotype was counted a few times. This sequence joins TRBV27 and TRBJ2-7; D tentatively reads TRBD1 or TRBD2 (5 bases each). The CDR3 runs 15 residues. Germline V CDR1 and CDR2: MNHEY, SMNVEV (reference sequence). V was trimmed by 5 bases and J by 5 bases, leaving 19 bases between them. CDR3 sequence reads: CASSREGLLNHEQYF. The DNA for the CDR3 is TGTGCCAGCAGTCGTGAGGGGCTCCTGAACCACGAGCAGTACTTC.

This rearrangement joins TRBV7-3 to TRBJ1-1; possible D gene TRBD1, 5 bases. The CDR3 spans 14 residues. V lost 1 base, J lost 3 bases, and 9 bases lay in between. CDR1 is SGHTA, CDR2 FQGTGA, per germline. The CDR3 coding sequence is TGTGCCAGCAGCTTAATGGGCAGGGACACTGAAGCTTTCTTT. Amino acids: CASSLMGRDTEAFF.